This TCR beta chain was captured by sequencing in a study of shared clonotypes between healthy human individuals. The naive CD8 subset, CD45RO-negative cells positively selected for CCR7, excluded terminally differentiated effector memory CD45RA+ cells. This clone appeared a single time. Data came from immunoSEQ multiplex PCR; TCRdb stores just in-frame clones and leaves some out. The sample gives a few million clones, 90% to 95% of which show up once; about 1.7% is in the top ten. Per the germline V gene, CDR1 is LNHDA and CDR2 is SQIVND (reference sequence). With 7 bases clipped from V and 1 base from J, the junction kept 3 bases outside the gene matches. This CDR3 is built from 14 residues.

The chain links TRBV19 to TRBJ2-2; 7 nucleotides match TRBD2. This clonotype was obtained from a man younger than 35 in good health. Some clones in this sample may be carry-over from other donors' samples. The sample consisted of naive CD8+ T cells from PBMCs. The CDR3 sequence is CASMKRENTGELFF. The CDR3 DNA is TGTGCCAGTATGAAGCGGGAGAACACCGGGGAGCTGTTTTTT.